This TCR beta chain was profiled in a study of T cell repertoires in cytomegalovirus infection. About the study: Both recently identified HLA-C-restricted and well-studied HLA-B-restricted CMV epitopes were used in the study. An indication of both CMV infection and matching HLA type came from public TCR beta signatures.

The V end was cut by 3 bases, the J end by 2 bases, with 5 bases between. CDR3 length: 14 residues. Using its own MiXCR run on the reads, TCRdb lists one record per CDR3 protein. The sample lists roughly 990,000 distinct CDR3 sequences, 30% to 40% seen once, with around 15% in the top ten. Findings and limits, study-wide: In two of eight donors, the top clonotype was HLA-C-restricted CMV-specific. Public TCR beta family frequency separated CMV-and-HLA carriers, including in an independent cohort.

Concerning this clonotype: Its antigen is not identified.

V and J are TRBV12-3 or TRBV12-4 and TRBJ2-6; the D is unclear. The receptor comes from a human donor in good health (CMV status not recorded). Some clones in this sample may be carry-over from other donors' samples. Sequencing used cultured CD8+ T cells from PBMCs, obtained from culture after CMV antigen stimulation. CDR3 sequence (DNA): TGTGCCAGCAGTTTCCCGACTGGGGCCAACGTCCTGACTTTC. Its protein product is CASSFPTGANVLTF.